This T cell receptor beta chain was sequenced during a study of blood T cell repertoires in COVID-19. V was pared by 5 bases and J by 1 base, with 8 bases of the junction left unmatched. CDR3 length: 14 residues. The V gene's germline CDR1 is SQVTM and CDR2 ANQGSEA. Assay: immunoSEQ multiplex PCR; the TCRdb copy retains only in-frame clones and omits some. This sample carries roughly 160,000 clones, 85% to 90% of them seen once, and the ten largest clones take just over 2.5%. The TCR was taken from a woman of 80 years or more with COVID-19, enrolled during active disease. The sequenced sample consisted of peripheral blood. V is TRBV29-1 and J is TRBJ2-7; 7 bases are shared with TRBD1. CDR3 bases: TGCAGCGTTATCACGGGACAGAAATCCTACGAGCAGTACTTC. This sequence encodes CSVITGQKSYEQYF.